A selection of T cell receptor beta chains follows, all from one sample in a study of shared clonotypes between healthy human individuals. TCRdb keeps only in-frame clones here, not all; method: immunoSEQ multiplex PCR. The data contain 2 million or so clones, approximately 94% of them singletons. Input material: naive CD8+ T cells sorted from blood. The receptors derive from a man younger than 35 in good health. Both conserved end residues are part of each CDR3. Each record gives: J gene, V gene, clone size, D gene, CDR3 protein, CDR3 DNA. D genes are given only for firm matches. Not every row has a clone size; where given, it reads once, few, many or a size class.

J gene: TRBJ2-7; V gene: TRBV9; clone size: NA; D gene: NA; CDR3 protein: CASGAESGGEQYF; CDR3 DNA: TGTGCCAGCGGGGCGGAGTCCGGAGGAGAGCAGTACTTC
J gene: TRBJ2-7; V gene: TRBV27; clone size: NA; D gene: TRBD1; CDR3 protein: CASSFTGAQGAGEQYF; CDR3 DNA: TGTGCCAGCAGTTTTACGGGTGCGCAGGGGGCGGGCGAGCAGTACTTC
J gene: TRBJ2-1; V gene: TRBV7-3; clone size: NA; D gene: TRBD2; CDR3 protein: CASSPSGGADEQFF; CDR3 DNA: TGTGCCAGCAGCCCCAGCGGGGGGGCCGATGAGCAGTTCTTC
J gene: TRBJ1-6; V gene: TRBV4-1; clone size: NA; D gene: NA; CDR3 protein: CASSQEGNSPLHF; CDR3 DNA: TGCGCCAGCAGCCAGGAGGGCAATTCACCCCTCCACTTT
J gene: TRBJ2-7; V gene: TRBV7-9; clone size: NA; D gene: TRBD1; CDR3 protein: CASSHTGGEQYF; CDR3 DNA: TGTGCCAGCAGCCATACAGGGGGTGAGCAGTACTTC
J gene: TRBJ2-1; V gene: TRBV6-5; clone size: NA; D gene: NA; CDR3 protein: CASSYSGQGAYNEQFF; CDR3 DNA: TGTGCCAGCAGTTACTCGGGGCAGGGAGCCTACAATGAGCAGTTCTTC
J gene: TRBJ2-5; V gene: TRBV19; clone size: NA; D gene: TRBD1; CDR3 protein: CASSVGTDFQETQYF; CDR3 DNA: TGTGCCAGTAGTGTCGGGACAGACTTCCAAGAGACCCAGTACTTC
J gene: TRBJ2-7; V gene: TRBV13; clone size: NA; D gene: NA; CDR3 protein: CASSSPGLGEQYF; CDR3 DNA: TGTGCCAGCAGCTCCCCGGGGTTGGGGGAGCAGTACTTC
J gene: TRBJ2-6; V gene: TRBV12-5; clone size: NA; D gene: NA; CDR3 protein: CASGFPPTGANVLTF; CDR3 DNA: TGTGCTAGTGGTTTCCCACCCACTGGGGCCAACGTCCTGACTTTC
J gene: TRBJ2-7; V gene: TRBV28; clone size: NA; D gene: TRBD1; CDR3 protein: CASSTGGSYEQYF; CDR3 DNA: TGTGCCAGCAGTACAGGGGGCAGTTACGAGCAGTACTTC
J gene: TRBJ2-3; V gene: TRBV29-1; clone size: once; D gene: NA; CDR3 protein: CSALGEGEFTDTQYF; CDR3 DNA: TGCAGTGCCCTAGGAGAGGGGGAGTTCACAGATACGCAGTATTTT
J gene: TRBJ1-2; V gene: TRBV7-8; clone size: NA; D gene: TRBD1; CDR3 protein: CASSLEGTGWYLMANYGYTF; CDR3 DNA: TGTGCCAGCAGCTTAGAGGGGACAGGGTGGTATCTTATGGCTAACTATGGCTACACCTTC
J gene: TRBJ2-1; V gene: TRBV15; clone size: NA; D gene: TRBD1; CDR3 protein: CATSSTRQGLNEQFF; CDR3 DNA: TGTGCCACCAGCAGTACGAGACAGGGGTTGAATGAGCAGTTCTTC
J gene: TRBJ2-2; V gene: TRBV5-4; clone size: NA; D gene: NA; CDR3 protein: CASSLAPTGELFF; CDR3 DNA: TGTGCCAGCAGCTTGGCTCCCACCGGGGAGCTGTTTTTT
J gene: TRBJ2-1; V gene: TRBV5-1; clone size: NA; D gene: NA; CDR3 protein: CASSTDSNYNEQFF; CDR3 DNA: TGCGCCAGCAGCACCGACAGTAACTACAATGAGCAGTTCTTC
J gene: TRBJ2-7; V gene: TRBV5-6; clone size: NA; D gene: TRBD1; CDR3 protein: CASSLIMGQGTYEQYF; CDR3 DNA: TGTGCCAGCAGCTTGATTATGGGACAGGGGACCTACGAGCAGTACTTC
J gene: TRBJ2-3; V gene: TRBV2; clone size: NA; D gene: NA; CDR3 protein: CASSEEGDTQYF; CDR3 DNA: TGTGCCAGCAGTGAAGAGGGAGATACGCAGTATTTT
J gene: TRBJ1-5; V gene: TRBV28; clone size: NA; D gene: TRBD1; CDR3 protein: CASSLVQTDRVEPQHF; CDR3 DNA: TGTGCCAGCAGTCTCGTTCAAACCGACAGGGTGGAGCCCCAGCATTTT
J gene: TRBJ1-6; V gene: TRBV19; clone size: NA; D gene: NA; CDR3 protein: CASSLREYNSPLHF; CDR3 DNA: TGTGCCAGTAGTCTCCGGGAGTATAATTCACCCCTCCACTTT
J gene: TRBJ1-1; V gene: TRBV13; clone size: NA; D gene: NA; CDR3 protein: CASSYSLGEAFF; CDR3 DNA: TGTGCCAGCAGCTATTCTTTGGGTGAAGCTTTCTTT
J gene: TRBJ1-4; V gene: TRBV7-9; clone size: NA; D gene: TRBD1; CDR3 protein: CASSTEQGAEYEKLFF; CDR3 DNA: TGTGCCAGCAGCACCGAACAGGGGGCAGAGTACGAAAAACTGTTTTTT
J gene: TRBJ2-7; V gene: TRBV10-3; clone size: NA; D gene: NA; CDR3 protein: CAISAPHTSYEQYF; CDR3 DNA: TGTGCCATCAGTGCGCCACATACCTCCTACGAGCAGTACTTC
J gene: TRBJ2-5; V gene: TRBV15; clone size: NA; D gene: NA; CDR3 protein: CATSHRSGQETQYF; CDR3 DNA: TGTGCCACCAGTCACAGGTCCGGGCAAGAGACCCAGTACTTC
J gene: TRBJ2-7; V gene: TRBV5-4; clone size: NA; D gene: TRBD1; CDR3 protein: CASSSGDRGNEQYF; CDR3 DNA: TGTGCCAGCAGCTCTGGGGACAGGGGCAACGAGCAGTACTTC
J gene: TRBJ2-1; V gene: TRBV25-1; clone size: NA; D gene: NA; CDR3 protein: CASSEYGEYNEQFF; CDR3 DNA: TGTGCCAGCAGTGAATATGGGGAATACAATGAGCAGTTCTTC
J gene: TRBJ1-2; V gene: TRBV9; clone size: NA; D gene: NA; CDR3 protein: CASSVATGVGYGYTF; CDR3 DNA: TGTGCCAGCAGCGTAGCTACAGGCGTCGGCTATGGCTACACCTTC
J gene: TRBJ1-4; V gene: TRBV30; clone size: NA; D gene: NA; CDR3 protein: CALDRDNEKLFF; CDR3 DNA: TGTGCCTTGGACAGAGACAATGAAAAACTGTTTTTT
J gene: TRBJ1-4; V gene: TRBV7-9; clone size: NA; D gene: TRBD1; CDR3 protein: CASSPGTGINEKLFF; CDR3 DNA: TGTGCCAGCAGCCCCGGGACAGGGATTAATGAAAAACTGTTTTTT
J gene: TRBJ2-7; V gene: TRBV4-3; clone size: NA; D gene: NA; CDR3 protein: CASSQAGATYEQYF; CDR3 DNA: TGCGCCAGCAGCCAAGCGGGTGCGACCTACGAGCAGTACTTC
J gene: TRBJ1-1; V gene: TRBV19; clone size: NA; D gene: NA; CDR3 protein: CASTDPANYTEAFF; CDR3 DNA: TGTGCCAGTACCGACCCGGCCAATTACACTGAAGCTTTCTTT
J gene: TRBJ1-5; V gene: TRBV5-6; clone size: NA; D gene: TRBD1; CDR3 protein: CASSLGGTGGDQPQHF; CDR3 DNA: TGTGCCAGCAGCTTAGGTGGGACAGGGGGCGATCAGCCCCAGCATTTT
J gene: TRBJ2-3; V gene: TRBV7-2; clone size: NA; D gene: TRBD2; CDR3 protein: CASRREGSDTQYF; CDR3 DNA: TGTGCCAGCAGAAGGGAGGGGTCAGATACGCAGTATTTT
J gene: TRBJ2-1; V gene: TRBV5-4; clone size: NA; D gene: NA; CDR3 protein: CASSLSAGPGNEQFF; CDR3 DNA: TGTGCCAGCAGCTTGTCAGCAGGCCCCGGCAATGAGCAGTTCTTC
J gene: TRBJ2-7; V gene: TRBV7-2; clone size: NA; D gene: TRBD2; CDR3 protein: CASSPSGGASEQYF; CDR3 DNA: TGTGCCAGCAGCCCAAGCGGGGGGGCCAGCGAGCAGTACTTC
J gene: TRBJ2-7; V gene: TRBV7-9; clone size: NA; D gene: NA; CDR3 protein: CASSLARVGSYEQYF; CDR3 DNA: TGTGCCAGCAGCTTAGCACGGGTCGGCTCCTACGAGCAGTACTTC
J gene: TRBJ1-6; V gene: TRBV11-2; clone size: NA; D gene: NA; CDR3 protein: CASSLVGYNSPLHF; CDR3 DNA: TGTGCCAGCAGCTTAGTCGGTTATAATTCACCCCTCCACTTT
J gene: TRBJ2-7; V gene: TRBV28; clone size: NA; D gene: NA; CDR3 protein: CASSSPGPMAYEQYF; CDR3 DNA: TGTGCCAGCAGTTCCCCGGGACCCATGGCCTACGAGCAGTACTTC
J gene: TRBJ2-4; V gene: TRBV10-3; clone size: NA; D gene: NA; CDR3 protein: CAVLGVIAKNIQYF; CDR3 DNA: TGTGCCGTCCTCGGGGTGATAGCCAAAAACATTCAGTACTTC
J gene: TRBJ2-2; V gene: TRBV6-5; clone size: NA; D gene: TRBD1; CDR3 protein: CASGTGGPGELFF; CDR3 DNA: TGTGCCAGCGGGACAGGGGGTCCCGGGGAGCTGTTTTTT
J gene: TRBJ2-7; V gene: TRBV4-1; clone size: NA; D gene: NA; CDR3 protein: CASSHREASSYEQYF; CDR3 DNA: TGCGCCAGCAGCCATAGGGAGGCGAGCTCCTACGAGCAGTACTTC
J gene: TRBJ2-3; V gene: TRBV4-3; clone size: NA; D gene: NA; CDR3 protein: CASSQGPDVASTDTQYF; CDR3 DNA: TGCGCCAGCAGCCAAGGACCAGACGTTGCTAGCACAGATACGCAGTATTTT
J gene: TRBJ2-7; V gene: TRBV9; clone size: NA; D gene: NA; CDR3 protein: CASSASGDSTPYEQYF; CDR3 DNA: TGTGCCAGCAGCGCGAGCGGGGACAGCACCCCCTACGAGCAGTACTTC
J gene: TRBJ2-1; V gene: TRBV30; clone size: NA; D gene: TRBD1; CDR3 protein: CAWSEGTGNLLGNEQFF; CDR3 DNA: TGTGCCTGGAGTGAGGGGACAGGGAATTTGTTGGGGAATGAGCAGTTCTTC
J gene: TRBJ2-7; V gene: TRBV19; clone size: NA; D gene: TRBD2; CDR3 protein: CASSPGLLYEQYF; CDR3 DNA: TGTGCCAGTAGTCCGGGACTACTATACGAGCAGTACTTC
J gene: TRBJ2-7; V gene: TRBV4-1; clone size: NA; D gene: NA; CDR3 protein: CASSQSQGYEQYF; CDR3 DNA: TGCGCCAGCAGCCAATCCCAGGGGTACGAGCAGTACTTC
J gene: TRBJ1-1; V gene: TRBV4-1; clone size: NA; D gene: TRBD1; CDR3 protein: CASSQELGQGIMSTEAFF; CDR3 DNA: TGCGCCAGCAGCCAAGAGTTAGGACAGGGGATCATGAGCACTGAAGCTTTCTTT
J gene: TRBJ1-2; V gene: TRBV4-1; clone size: NA; D gene: NA; CDR3 protein: CASSQGEGLGYTF; CDR3 DNA: TGCGCCAGCAGCCAAGGTGAAGGACTTGGCTACACCTTC
J gene: TRBJ2-1; V gene: TRBV27; clone size: NA; D gene: NA; CDR3 protein: CASSLSRGGYNEQFF; CDR3 DNA: TGTGCCAGCAGTTTATCTAGGGGGGGGTACAATGAGCAGTTCTTC
J gene: TRBJ2-1; V gene: TRBV6-1; clone size: NA; D gene: NA; CDR3 protein: CASSEWAGEGGNEQFF; CDR3 DNA: TGTGCCAGCAGTGAATGGGCGGGAGAAGGGGGCAATGAGCAGTTCTTC
J gene: TRBJ1-6; V gene: TRBV6-1; clone size: NA; D gene: NA; CDR3 protein: CASSEARGAYNSPLHF; CDR3 DNA: TGTGCCAGCAGTGAAGCCAGGGGTGCCTATAATTCACCCCTCCACTTT
J gene: TRBJ1-1; V gene: TRBV18; clone size: NA; D gene: TRBD1; CDR3 protein: CASSPGQGNTEAFF; CDR3 DNA: TGTGCCAGCTCGCCGGGACAGGGGAACACTGAAGCTTTCTTT
J gene: TRBJ2-2; V gene: TRBV5-1; clone size: NA; D gene: NA; CDR3 protein: CASSLSQMGTGELFF; CDR3 DNA: TGCGCCAGCAGCTTGAGTCAGATGGGCACCGGGGAGCTGTTTTTT
J gene: TRBJ2-7; V gene: TRBV7-6; clone size: NA; D gene: NA; CDR3 protein: CASSLTPLYEQYF; CDR3 DNA: TGTGCCAGCAGCCTAACCCCGCTTTACGAGCAGTACTTC
J gene: TRBJ2-7; V gene: TRBV7-9; clone size: NA; D gene: NA; CDR3 protein: CASSPKDLYEQYF; CDR3 DNA: TGTGCCAGCAGCCCTAAGGACCTCTACGAGCAGTACTTC
J gene: TRBJ1-3; V gene: TRBV13; clone size: NA; D gene: NA; CDR3 protein: CASSLDFGGDTIYF; CDR3 DNA: TGTGCCAGCAGCTTAGATTTTGGTGGGGACACCATATATTTT
J gene: TRBJ2-7; V gene: TRBV9; clone size: few; D gene: NA; CDR3 protein: CASSVGDSSYEQYF; CDR3 DNA: TGTGCCAGCAGCGTAGGAGACAGCTCCTACGAGCAGTACTTC
J gene: TRBJ2-3; V gene: TRBV9; clone size: NA; D gene: NA; CDR3 protein: CASSVSISSTDTQYF; CDR3 DNA: TGTGCCAGCAGCGTTTCGATTTCGAGCACAGATACGCAGTATTTT
J gene: TRBJ1-2; V gene: TRBV7-9; clone size: NA; D gene: NA; CDR3 protein: CASSSGRMDYGYTF; CDR3 DNA: TGTGCCAGCAGCTCGGGACGTATGGACTATGGCTACACCTTC
J gene: TRBJ2-7; V gene: TRBV13; clone size: NA; D gene: TRBD2; CDR3 protein: CASSSPAGGSDEQYF; CDR3 DNA: TGTGCCAGCAGCTCACCAGCGGGAGGGAGTGACGAGCAGTACTTC
J gene: TRBJ1-1; V gene: TRBV6-5; clone size: NA; D gene: NA; CDR3 protein: CASSYSRGPNTEAFF; CDR3 DNA: TGTGCCAGCAGTTACTCGAGGGGCCCGAACACTGAAGCTTTCTTT